The present T cell receptor beta chain was sequenced within a study of OX40 agonist ivuxolimab in advanced cancers. As for the study in general: Partial responses were observed in three patients, of whom one had hepatocellular carcinoma and two had cutaneous melanoma. The study, taken as a whole, reports: Expanded clones belonging to CD8+ T cells outnumbered, on average, those of CD4+.

Germline V gives CDR1 SGHNT, CDR2 YYREEE (reference sequence). V shed 5 bases and J shed 5 bases, with 16 bases lying between them. The CDR3 is 14 amino acids. In the case of this clone: Its specificity is not known.

TCRdb's table, derived via immunoSEQ multiplex PCR, lists solely in-frame clones and lacks some. Of 97,000 or so clones listed, 90% are singletons. This chain links TRBV5-4 with TRBJ1-2; D may be TRBD1 (6 bases). The receptor was derived from an adult with an advanced solid tumor such as melanoma, head and neck, liver or kidney cancer. Sequencing used CD4+ or CD8+ T cells sorted from blood, obtained in a trial of the OX40 agonist ivuxolimab. The DNA of the CDR3 is TGTGCCAGCAGTCCCCTACAGGGTGTATATGGCTACACCTTC. Translation gives CASSPLQGVYGYTF.